A single sample gave rise to the 2 T cell receptor beta chains below, sequenced in a study of T cell changes during pregnancy in multiple sclerosis. The method was immunoSEQ multiplex PCR; TCRdb's version includes in-frame clones alone and lacks a portion of them. The table has around 59,000 clones, almost 95% seen once. The sequences come from peripheral blood, collected in the first trimester of pregnancy. The source is a female donor with multiple sclerosis, enrolled in a pregnancy study.

The gene calls are TRBV19 and TRBJ1-1, with a tentative D call TRBD1 (6 bases). Trimming shortened V by 1 base and J by 1 base, and 10 bases separated the two germline ends. The germline gives CDR1 LNHDA, CDR2 SQIVND (reference sequence). The CDR3 runs 15 residues. The CDR3 loop is CASSIVGRGNTEAFF. The CDR3 DNA reads TGTGCCAGTAGTATAGTCGGCAGGGGGAACACTGAAGCTTTCTTT. The entire variable domain, with the rest obtained from reference TRBV19 and TRBJ1-1, is as follows: DGGITQSPKYLFRKEGQNVTLSCEQNLNHDAMYWYRQDPGQGLRLIYYSQIVNDFQKGDIAEGYSVSREKKESFPLTVTSAQKNPTAFYLCASSIVGRGNTEAFFGQGTRLTVV.

The rearrangement joins TRBV11-2 to TRBJ1-2, with TRBD1 as a possible D gene (6 bases). This CDR3 comprises 14 residues. The ends were cut back, 4 bases at V and 7 bases at J, with 16 bases in the middle. Per germline, CDR1 SGHAT and CDR2 FQNNGV. The CDR3, as DNA: TGTGCCAGCAGCTACGCGACAGGTCTTCGTGGCTACACCTTC. It translates to CASSYATGLRGYTF.